This T cell receptor beta chain was found in a study of chemoradiotherapy in HPV16-positive cancers (dated by TCRdb to 2022 to 2024). About the study as a whole: Functional T-cell assays on cells from two HPV16-positive patients defined candidate HPV-specific T-cell clones and common TCR motifs. The study asked whether T-cell immunity against the HPV oncoproteins E6 and E7 changes during chemoradiotherapy and whether it affects survival. Next, the candidate HPV-specific TCRs and motifs were followed in TCR repertoires from around 93 patients with HPV-related cancers. The paper's findings and limits, for the study overall: Among HPV16-positive patients, expansion of HPV-responsive T cells during chemoradiotherapy was associated with better recurrence-free survival. Expansion of candidate HPV-specific clones and E7-related TCR motifs was observed in the tumor microenvironment during treatment, whereas no such expansion was observed for non-HPV-specific T cells. The survival association was reported for HPV16-positive patients, and the functional definition of HPV-specific T cells was derived from only a couple of HPV16-positive patients.

Library preparation used the immunoSEQ multiplex PCR assay. This immuneACCESS table, as held by TCRdb, lists in-frame sequences with V and J called but not all clones. Of the missing ones, under half trace to an unresolved V gene in checked studies; the others have no known cause. The sample table records around 15,000 clones; around 78% of these occur just once. Jointly, the top ten make up roughly a tenth of the sample. CDR1 and CDR2, looked up from the germline V gene (reference sequence), are SSHAT and FNYEAQ. Including cysteine and phenylalanine, the CDR3 has 13 amino acids. The kept DNA is CDR3 alone, 39 bases in frame from the first base. Note on this clone: Its antigen is currently not known. One junction end does not reproduce the germline sequence, and a read error may be involved.

Because repertoires were sampled repeatedly during chemoradiotherapy, clonal expansion in the tumor microenvironment could be followed. Recombination joined TRBV7-7 with TRBJ1-1, with a weak D call of TRBD1 (6 bases match). The sample was gathered from a patient who underwent chemoradiotherapy. The origin of this receptor is a human donor with HPV-associated anogenital cancer. The CDR3 here reads CASSRDTNTEAFF. The nucleotide sequence is given as TGTGCTAGCAGCCGGGACACAAACACTGAAGCTTTCTTT. The variable domain in full, with residues beyond the CDR3 obtained from the reference TRBV7-7 and TRBJ1-1 genes, is GAGVSQSPRYKVTKRGQDVTLRCDPISSHATLYWYQQALGQGPEFLTYFNYEAQPDKSGLPSDRFSAERPEGSISTLTIQRTEQRDSAMYRCASSRDTNTEAFFGQGTRLTVV.